This paragraph covers one T cell receptor (beta chain) sequence. The target antigen is unknown. Here immunoSEQ multiplex PCR was the method, and the copy in TCRdb shows in-frame clones only, minus some. The profile shows about 58,000 clones, around 83% of them singletons. The data belong to a study of OX40 agonist ivuxolimab in advanced cancers. Overall study: All patients had ivuxolimab intravenously every 2 weeks at 0.01 to 10 mg/kg.

Study conclusions and caveats: Expanded clones were, on average, more numerous in CD8+ T cells than in CD4+.

The sequenced sample was CD4+ or CD8+ T cells sorted from blood, obtained in a trial of the OX40 agonist ivuxolimab. This TCR came from an adult with an advanced solid tumor such as melanoma, head and neck, liver or kidney cancer.

The CDR3 loop is CASSEGGLAAYTDTQYF. CDR3 DNA sequence: TGCGCCAGCAGTGAAGGGGGACTAGCGGCCTACACAGATACGCAGTATTTT. This chain connects TRBV10-1 to TRBJ2-3; 11 nucleotides agree with TRBD2. Trimming removed 3 bases from V and 2 bases from J; junction bases left unmatched: 7. There are 17 residues in the CDR3. Per germline, CDR1 WNHNN and CDR2 SYGVQD (reference sequence).